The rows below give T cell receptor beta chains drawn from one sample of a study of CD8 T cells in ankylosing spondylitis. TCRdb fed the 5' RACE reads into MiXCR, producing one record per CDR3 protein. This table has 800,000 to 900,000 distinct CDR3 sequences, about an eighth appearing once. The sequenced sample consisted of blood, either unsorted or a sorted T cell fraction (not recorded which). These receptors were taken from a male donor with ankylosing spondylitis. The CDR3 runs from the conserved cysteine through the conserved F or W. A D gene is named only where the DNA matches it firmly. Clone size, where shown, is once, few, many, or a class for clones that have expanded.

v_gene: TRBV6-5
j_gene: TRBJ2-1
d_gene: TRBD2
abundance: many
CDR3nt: TGTGCCAGCAGTTATAGCGGGGGGGCCGGAGATGAGCAGTTCTTC
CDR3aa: CASSYSGGAGDEQFF

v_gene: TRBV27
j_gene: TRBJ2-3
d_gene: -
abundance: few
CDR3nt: TGTGCCAGCAGTTTATCAGGTACATGGGCAGATACGCAGTATTTT
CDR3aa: CASSLSGTWADTQYF

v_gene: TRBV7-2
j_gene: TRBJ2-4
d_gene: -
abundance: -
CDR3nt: TGTGCCAGCAGCCAACAAAACATTCAGTACTTC
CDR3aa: CASSQQNIQYF

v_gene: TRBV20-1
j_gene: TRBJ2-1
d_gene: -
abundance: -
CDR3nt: TGCAGTGCTAGAGAGGGCAACGTTGATGAGCAGTTCTTC
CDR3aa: CSAREGNVDEQFF

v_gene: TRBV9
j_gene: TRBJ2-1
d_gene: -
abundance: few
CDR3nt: TGTGCCAGCAGCGTAGCTCGGGGGAATGAGCAGTTCTTC
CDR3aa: CASSVARGNEQFF

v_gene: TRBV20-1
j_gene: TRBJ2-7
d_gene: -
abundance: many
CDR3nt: TGCAGTGCTAGATACGGCAGGGGGGAGAGGGAGCAGTACTTC
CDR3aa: CSARYGRGEREQYF

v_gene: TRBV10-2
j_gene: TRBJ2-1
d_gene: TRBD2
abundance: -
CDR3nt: TGCGCCAGCAGTGGGGGACTAGGAACTACTACGGGAAATGAGCAGTTCTTC
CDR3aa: CASSGGLGTTTGNEQFF

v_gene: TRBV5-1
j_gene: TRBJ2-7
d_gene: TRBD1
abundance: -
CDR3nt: TGCGCCAGCAGCTCGGACAGGGATGGCGAGCAGTACTTC
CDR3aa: CASSSDRDGEQYF

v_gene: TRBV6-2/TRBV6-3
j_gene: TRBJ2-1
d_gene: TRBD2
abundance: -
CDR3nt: TGTGCCAGCAGTGGACTAGCGGGAGTAAGAGGAAGGAATGAGCAGTTCTTC
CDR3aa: CASSGLAGVRGRNEQFF

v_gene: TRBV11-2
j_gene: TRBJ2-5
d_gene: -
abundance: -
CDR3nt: TGTGCCAGCAGCAATTTGAGGAGGGGGCTTTGGGAGACCCAGTACTTC
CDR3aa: CASSNLRRGLWETQYF

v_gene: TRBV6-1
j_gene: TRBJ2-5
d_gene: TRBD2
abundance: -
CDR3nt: TGTGCCAGCAGGACTAGCGGGAGTATAGAGACCCAGTACTTC
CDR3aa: CASRTSGSIETQYF

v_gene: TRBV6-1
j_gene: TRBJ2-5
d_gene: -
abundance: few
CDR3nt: TGTGCCAGCTCCTCCCCGACTCGAAGCCAAGAGACCCAGTACTTC
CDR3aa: CASSSPTRSQETQYF

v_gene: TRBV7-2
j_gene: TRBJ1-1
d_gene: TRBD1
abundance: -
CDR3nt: TGTGCCAGCAGCCACGACAGGGGCAGGTACACTGAAGCTTTCTTT
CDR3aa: CASSHDRGRYTEAFF

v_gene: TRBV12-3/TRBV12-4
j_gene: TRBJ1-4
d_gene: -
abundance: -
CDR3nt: TGTGCCAGCACCCTAGGATGGAGTAGAAGTGAAAAACTGTTTTTT
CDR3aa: CASTLGWSRSEKLFF

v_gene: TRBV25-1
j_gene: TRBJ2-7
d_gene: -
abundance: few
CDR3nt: TGTGCCAGCAGTGAAGCTCCAGGGACATACTACGAGCAGTACTTC
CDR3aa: CASSEAPGTYYEQYF

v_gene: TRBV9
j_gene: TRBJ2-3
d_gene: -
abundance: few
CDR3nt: TGTGCCAGCAGCGTACAGGTAGCTGATACGCAGTATTTT
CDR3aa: CASSVQVADTQYF

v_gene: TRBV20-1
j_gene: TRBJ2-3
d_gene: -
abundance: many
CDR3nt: TGCAGTGCTGCGCACCCCCAGCGGAGCACAGATACGCAGTATTTT
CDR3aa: CSAAHPQRSTDTQYF

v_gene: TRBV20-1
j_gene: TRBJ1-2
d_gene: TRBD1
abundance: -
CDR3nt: TGCAGTGCTAGAGATGTTTCAGGACAGGGGGCGGGAGGCTACACCTTC
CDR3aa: CSARDVSGQGAGGYTF

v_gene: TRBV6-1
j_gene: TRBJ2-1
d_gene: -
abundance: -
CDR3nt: TGTGCCAGTACAGGGGCCAGCGGGAGTTCCTACAATGAGCAGTTCTTC
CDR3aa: CASTGASGSSYNEQFF

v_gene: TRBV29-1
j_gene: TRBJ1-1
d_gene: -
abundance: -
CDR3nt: TGCAGCGTTGATCCGGGACTATGGAACACTGAAGCTTTCTTT
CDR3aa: CSVDPGLWNTEAFF